This TCR beta chain was documented in a study of blood T cells in healthy people across ages. Study at large: Capture by template switching was about one barcoded beta molecule per two T cells.

This CDR3 comprises 14 residues. The germline V gene has CDR1 MDHEN and CDR2 SYDVKM. The germline V and J ends were trimmed by 3 bases and 2 bases, with 11 bases remaining between them. Together with a sample-barcoded 5' primer, a J-beta primer mix was included in a second PCR lasting about 6 to 11 cycles. TCRdb independently ran MiXCR on the 5' RACE reads; one entry per CDR3 protein. The profile covers 800,000 to 1,000,000 distinct CDR3 sequences, with about 44% appearing a single time and around an eighth taken by the ten largest. Sequencing was performed on blood. The chain recombines TRBV28 with TRBJ2-7; D is unresolved. The TCR originated in a young man in good health. In nucleotides, the CDR3 is TGTGCCAGCAGTTTCAAGGGTAGGGCCTACGAGCAGTACTTC. The encoded protein is CASSFKGRAYEQYF.